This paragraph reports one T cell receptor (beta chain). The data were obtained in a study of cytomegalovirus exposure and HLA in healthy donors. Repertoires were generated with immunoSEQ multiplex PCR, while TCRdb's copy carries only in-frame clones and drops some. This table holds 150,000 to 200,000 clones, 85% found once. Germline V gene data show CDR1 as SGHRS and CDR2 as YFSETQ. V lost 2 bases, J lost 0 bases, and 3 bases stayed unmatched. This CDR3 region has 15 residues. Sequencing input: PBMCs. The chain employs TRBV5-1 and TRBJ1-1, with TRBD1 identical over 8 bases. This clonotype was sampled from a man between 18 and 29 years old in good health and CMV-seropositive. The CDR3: CASSLGTGVNTEAFF. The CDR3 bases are TGCGCCAGCAGCTTAGGGACAGGTGTGAACACTGAAGCTTTCTTT.